Each of the 4 T cell receptor beta chains below was sequenced from the same sample in a study of vaccination effects on CD4 cells after COVID-19. Viral peptide pools were used in the ViraFEST assay to expand antigen-specific CD4+ T cells, and sequencing came afterward. Scientists isolated CD4+ T cells after an approximately 9-day culture period ended. The individual was infected with SARS-CoV-2 between March and December 2020, as confirmed by PCR. These TCRs' antigens remain unknown. TCRdb keeps only in-frame clones here, not all; method: immunoSEQ multiplex PCR. Among about 26,000 clones listed, about 80% were seen once. Sequenced here: CD4+ T cells from PBMCs cultured with HCoV-NL63 spike peptides, sampled before COVID-19 vaccination. The origin of the receptors is a human donor who had a prior SARS-CoV-2 infection.

The rearrangement uses TRBV12-3 or TRBV12-4 and TRBJ2-1; D uncertain. This CDR3 has 13 residues. Trimming took 3 bases from V and 5 from J, leaving 8 bases between them. In nucleotides, the CDR3 is TGTGCCAGCAGTTTTAGGCCGAACAATGAGCAGTTCTTC. Amino acid sequence: CASSFRPNNEQFF.

This rearrangement joins TRBV5-1 to TRBJ2-1; 8 bases agree with TRBD2. Germline lookup yields CDR1 SGHRS and CDR2 YFSETQ. The CDR3 contains 15 residues. Losses at the gene ends were 4 bases for V and 6 bases for J; bases not matched to a gene: 9. The CDR3 coding sequence is TGCGCCAGCAGCATCCGGGTAGCGGGGATCAATGAGCAGTTCTTC. Translated, it gives CASSIRVAGINEQFF.

The CDR3 protein is CASSLYQTANEQFF. CDR3 bases: TGTGCCAGCAGCTTGTACCAGACGGCCAATGAGCAGTTCTTC. V gene TRBV11-1 combines with J gene TRBJ2-1; D remains ambiguous. CDR3 length: 14 residues. The V end lost 3 bases, the J end lost 6 bases, and 12 bases lay between the germline ends. Germline V CDR1 and CDR2: SGHAT, FQDESV (reference sequence).

J is TRBJ2-7 and V is TRBV3-1 (or the pseudogene TRBV3-2); D may be TRBD1 (5 bases). Trimming removed 4 bases at V and 4 bases at J, with 14 bases between. Germline assignment: CDR1 LGHDT and CDR2 YNNKEL (reference sequence). The CDR3 covers 14 residues. The CDR3, as DNA: TGTGCCAGCAGCCTTGGGGCCACATTTTACGAGCAGTACTTC. Its translation is CASSLGATFYEQYF.